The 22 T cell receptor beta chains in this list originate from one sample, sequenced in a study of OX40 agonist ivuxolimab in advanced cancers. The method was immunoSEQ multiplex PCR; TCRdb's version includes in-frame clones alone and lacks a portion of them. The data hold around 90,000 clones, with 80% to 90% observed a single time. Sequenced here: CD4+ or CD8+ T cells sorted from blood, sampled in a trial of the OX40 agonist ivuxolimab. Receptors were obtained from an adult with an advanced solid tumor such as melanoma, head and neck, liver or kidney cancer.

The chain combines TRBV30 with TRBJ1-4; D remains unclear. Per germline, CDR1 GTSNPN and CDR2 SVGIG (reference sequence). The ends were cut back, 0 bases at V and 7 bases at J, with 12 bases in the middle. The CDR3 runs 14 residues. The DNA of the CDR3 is TGTGCCTGGAGTGTAACAAGTCTTTCTGAAAAACTGTTTTTT. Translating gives CAWSVTSLSEKLFF.

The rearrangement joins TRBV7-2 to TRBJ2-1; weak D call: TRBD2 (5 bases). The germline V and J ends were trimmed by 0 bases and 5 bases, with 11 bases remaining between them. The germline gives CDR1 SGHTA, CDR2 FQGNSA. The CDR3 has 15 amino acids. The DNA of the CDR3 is TGTGCCAGCAGCTTAGCGGGTCTAGCCGACAATGAGCAGTTCTTC. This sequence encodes CASSLAGLADNEQFF.

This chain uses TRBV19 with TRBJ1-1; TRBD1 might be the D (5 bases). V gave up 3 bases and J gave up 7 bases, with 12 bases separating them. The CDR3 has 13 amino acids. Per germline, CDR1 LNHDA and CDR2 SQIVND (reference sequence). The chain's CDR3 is CASSIRDASEAFF. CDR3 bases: TGTGCCAGTAGTATCCGGGACGCCAGTGAAGCTTTCTTT. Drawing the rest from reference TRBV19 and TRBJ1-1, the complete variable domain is DGGITQSPKYLFRKEGQNVTLSCEQNLNHDAMYWYRQDPGQGLRLIYYSQIVNDFQKGDIAEGYSVSREKKESFPLTVTSAQKNPTAFYLCASSIRDASEAFFGQGTRLTVV.

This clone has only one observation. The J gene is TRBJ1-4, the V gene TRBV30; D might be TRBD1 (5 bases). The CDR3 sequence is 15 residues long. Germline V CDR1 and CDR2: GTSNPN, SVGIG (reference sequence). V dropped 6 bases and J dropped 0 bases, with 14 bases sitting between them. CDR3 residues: CACMDMRATNEKLFF. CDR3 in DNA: TGTGCCTGTATGGACATGCGTGCAACTAATGAAAAACTGTTTTTT.

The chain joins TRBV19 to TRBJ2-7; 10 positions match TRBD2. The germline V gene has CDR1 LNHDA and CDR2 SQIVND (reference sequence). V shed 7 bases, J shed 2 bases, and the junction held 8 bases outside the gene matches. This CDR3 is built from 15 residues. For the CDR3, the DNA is TGTGCCAGTACCTTTCCGGGACTAGCGCCCTACGAGCAGTACGTC. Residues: CASTFPGLAPYEQYV.

The DNA of the CDR3 is TGTGCCAGCAGTTCACCCTCCGGACTAGCGGGACTCCATTCCTACAATGAGCAGTTCTTC. Residues: CASSSPSGLAGLHSYNEQFF. The chain recombines TRBV27 with TRBJ2-1; 12 bases map to TRBD2. Germline loops: CDR1 MNHEY, CDR2 SMNVEV (reference sequence). Trimming at V came to 4 bases and at J to 1 base, leaving 14 bases not matched to a gene. The CDR3 covers 20 residues.

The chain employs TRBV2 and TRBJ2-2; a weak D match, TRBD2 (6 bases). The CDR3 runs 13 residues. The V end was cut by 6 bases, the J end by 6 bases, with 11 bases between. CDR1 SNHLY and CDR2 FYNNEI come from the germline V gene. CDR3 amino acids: CASSPGLPGELFF. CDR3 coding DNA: TGTGCCAGCAGCCCAGGACTACCCGGGGAGCTGTTTTTT.

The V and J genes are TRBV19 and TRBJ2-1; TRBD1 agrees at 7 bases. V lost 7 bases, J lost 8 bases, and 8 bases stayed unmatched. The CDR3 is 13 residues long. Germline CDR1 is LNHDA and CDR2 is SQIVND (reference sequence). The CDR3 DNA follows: TGTGCCAGTACCGGGACAGCAGGCCATGAGCAGTTCTTC. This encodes CASTGTAGHEQFF. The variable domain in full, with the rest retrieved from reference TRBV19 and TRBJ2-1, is DGGITQSPKYLFRKEGQNVTLSCEQNLNHDAMYWYRQDPGQGLRLIYYSQIVNDFQKGDIAEGYSVSREKKESFPLTVTSAQKNPTAFYLCASTGTAGHEQFFGPGTRLTVL.

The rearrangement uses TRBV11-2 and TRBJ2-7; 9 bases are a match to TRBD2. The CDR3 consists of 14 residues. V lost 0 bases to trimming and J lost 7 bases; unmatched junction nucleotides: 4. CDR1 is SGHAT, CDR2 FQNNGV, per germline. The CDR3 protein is CASSLDRLAGEQYF. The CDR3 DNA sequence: TGTGCCAGCAGCTTAGATCGGCTAGCGGGGGAGCAGTACTTC.

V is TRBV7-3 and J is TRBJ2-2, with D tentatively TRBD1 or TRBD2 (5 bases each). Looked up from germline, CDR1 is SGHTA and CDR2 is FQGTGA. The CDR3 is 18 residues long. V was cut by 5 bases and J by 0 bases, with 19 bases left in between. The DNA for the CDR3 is TGTGCCAGCAGCCCCAACTTAATCACGGGGCCGAACACCGGGGAGCTGTTTTTT. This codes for CASSPNLITGPNTGELFF.

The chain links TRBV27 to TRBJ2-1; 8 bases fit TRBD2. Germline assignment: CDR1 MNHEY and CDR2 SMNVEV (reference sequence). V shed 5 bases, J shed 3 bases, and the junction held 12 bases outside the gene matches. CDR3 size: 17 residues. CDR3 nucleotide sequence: TGTGCCAGCAGTCACCTACTAGCGGAAGCACACTACAATGAGCAGTTCTTC. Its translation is CASSHLLAEAHYNEQFF.

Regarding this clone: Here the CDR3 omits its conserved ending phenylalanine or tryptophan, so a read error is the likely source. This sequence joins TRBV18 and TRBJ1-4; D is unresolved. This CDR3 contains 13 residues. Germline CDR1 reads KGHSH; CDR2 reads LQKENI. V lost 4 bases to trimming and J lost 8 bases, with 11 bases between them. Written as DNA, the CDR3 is TGTGCCAGCTCACTGAGGGTAGGCGAAAAACTGTTTCTT. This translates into CASSLRVGEKLFL.

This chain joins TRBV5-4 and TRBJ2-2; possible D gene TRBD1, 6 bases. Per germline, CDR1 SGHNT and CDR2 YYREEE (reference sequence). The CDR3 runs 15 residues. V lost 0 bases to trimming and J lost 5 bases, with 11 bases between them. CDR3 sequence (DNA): TGTGCCAGCAGCTTGGACAGGGTCGCGACCGGGGAGCTGTTTTTT. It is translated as CASSLDRVATGELFF.

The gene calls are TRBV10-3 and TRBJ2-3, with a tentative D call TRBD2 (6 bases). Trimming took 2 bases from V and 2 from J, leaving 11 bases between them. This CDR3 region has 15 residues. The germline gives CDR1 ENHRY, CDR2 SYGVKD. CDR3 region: CAISEGRSSTDTQYF. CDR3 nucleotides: TGTGCCATCAGTGAGGGGAGGTCGTCCACAGATACGCAGTATTTT.

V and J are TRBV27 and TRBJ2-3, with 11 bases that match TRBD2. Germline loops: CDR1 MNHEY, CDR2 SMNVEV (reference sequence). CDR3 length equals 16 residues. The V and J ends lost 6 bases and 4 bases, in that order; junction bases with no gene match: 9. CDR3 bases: TGTGCCAGCAGCCGTAGACTAGCGGGGATCCCAGATACGCAGTATTTT. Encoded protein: CASSRRLAGIPDTQYF.

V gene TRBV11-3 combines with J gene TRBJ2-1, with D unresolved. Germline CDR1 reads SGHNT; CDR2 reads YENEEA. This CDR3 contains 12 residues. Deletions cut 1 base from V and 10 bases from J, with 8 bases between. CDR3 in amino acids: CASSLVSGEQFF. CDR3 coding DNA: TGTGCCAGCAGCTTAGTTTCCGGAGAGCAGTTCTTC.

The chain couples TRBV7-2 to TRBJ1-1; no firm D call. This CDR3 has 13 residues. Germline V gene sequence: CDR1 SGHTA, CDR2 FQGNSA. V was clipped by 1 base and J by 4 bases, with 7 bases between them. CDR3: CASSLGEVTEAFF. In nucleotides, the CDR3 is TGTGCCAGCAGCTTAGGGGAGGTCACTGAAGCTTTCTTT. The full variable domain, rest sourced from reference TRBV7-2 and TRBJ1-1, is GAGVSQSPSNKVTEKGKDVELRCDPISGHTALYWYRQSLGQGLEFLIYFQGNSAPDKSGLPSDRFSAERTGGSVSTLTIQRTQQEDSAVYLCASSLGEVTEAFFGQGTRLTVV.

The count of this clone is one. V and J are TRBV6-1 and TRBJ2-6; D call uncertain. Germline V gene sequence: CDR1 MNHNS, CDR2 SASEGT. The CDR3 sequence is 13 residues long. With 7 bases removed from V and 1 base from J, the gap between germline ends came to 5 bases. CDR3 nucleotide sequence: TGTGCCAGCACCGAATCTGGGGCCAACGTCCTGACTTTC. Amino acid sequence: CASTESGANVLTF.

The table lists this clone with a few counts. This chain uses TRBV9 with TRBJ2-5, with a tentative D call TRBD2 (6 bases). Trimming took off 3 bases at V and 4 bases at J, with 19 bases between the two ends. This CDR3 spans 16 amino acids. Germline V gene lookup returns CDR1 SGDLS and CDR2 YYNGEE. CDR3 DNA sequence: TGTGCCAGCAGCGCGCAGACGGGAGAAAGGCGAGAGACCCAGTACTTC. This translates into CASSAQTGERRETQYF. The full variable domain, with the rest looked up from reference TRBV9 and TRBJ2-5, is DSGVTQTPKHLITATGQRVTLRCSPRSGDLSVYWYQQSLDQGLQFLIQYYNGEERAKGNILERFSAQQFPDLHSELNLSSLELGDSALYFCASSAQTGERRETQYFGPGTRLLVL.

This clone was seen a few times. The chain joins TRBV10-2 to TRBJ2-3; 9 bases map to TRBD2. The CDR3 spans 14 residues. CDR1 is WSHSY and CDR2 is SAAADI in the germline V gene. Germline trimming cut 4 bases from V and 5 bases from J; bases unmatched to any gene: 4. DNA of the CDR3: TGCGCCAGCAGTGTAGCGGGAGAAGTAGATACGCAGTATTTT. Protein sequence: CASSVAGEVDTQYF.

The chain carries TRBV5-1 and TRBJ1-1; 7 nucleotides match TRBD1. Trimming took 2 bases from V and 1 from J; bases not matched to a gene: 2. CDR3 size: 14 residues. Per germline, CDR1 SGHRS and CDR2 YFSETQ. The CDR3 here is CASSLQGRNTEAFF. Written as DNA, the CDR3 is TGCGCCAGCAGCTTACAGGGGCGGAACACTGAAGCTTTCTTT.

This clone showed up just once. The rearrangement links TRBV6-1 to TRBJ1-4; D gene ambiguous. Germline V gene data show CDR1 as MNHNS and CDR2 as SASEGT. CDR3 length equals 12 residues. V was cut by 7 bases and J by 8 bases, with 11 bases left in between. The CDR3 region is CASINIGEKLFF. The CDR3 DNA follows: TGTGCCAGCATTAATATAGGGGAAAAACTGTTTTTT.